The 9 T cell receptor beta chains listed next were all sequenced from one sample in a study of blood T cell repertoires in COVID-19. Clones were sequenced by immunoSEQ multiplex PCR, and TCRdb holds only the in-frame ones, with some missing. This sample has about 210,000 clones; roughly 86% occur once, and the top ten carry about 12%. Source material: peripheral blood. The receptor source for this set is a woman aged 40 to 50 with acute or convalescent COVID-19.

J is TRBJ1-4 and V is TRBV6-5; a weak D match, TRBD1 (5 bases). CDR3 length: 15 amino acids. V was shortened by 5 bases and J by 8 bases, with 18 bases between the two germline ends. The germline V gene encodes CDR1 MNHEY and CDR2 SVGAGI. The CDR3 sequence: CASSLRDSGVEKLFF. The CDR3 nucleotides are TGTGCCAGCAGTCTGCGCGACAGCGGGGTGGAAAAACTGTTTTTT.

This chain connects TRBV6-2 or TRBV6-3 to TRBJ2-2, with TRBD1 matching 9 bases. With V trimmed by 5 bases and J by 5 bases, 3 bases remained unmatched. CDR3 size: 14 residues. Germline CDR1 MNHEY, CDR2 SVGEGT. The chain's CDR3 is CASSRDRGTGELFF. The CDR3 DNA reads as TGTGCCAGCAGTCGCGACAGGGGGACCGGGGAGCTGTTTTTT.

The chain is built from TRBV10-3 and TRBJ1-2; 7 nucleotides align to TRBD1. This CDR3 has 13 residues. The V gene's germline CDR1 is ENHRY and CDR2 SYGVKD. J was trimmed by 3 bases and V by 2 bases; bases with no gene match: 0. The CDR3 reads CAISEGTDYGYTF. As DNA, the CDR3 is TGTGCCATCAGTGAGGGGACAGACTATGGCTACACCTTC.

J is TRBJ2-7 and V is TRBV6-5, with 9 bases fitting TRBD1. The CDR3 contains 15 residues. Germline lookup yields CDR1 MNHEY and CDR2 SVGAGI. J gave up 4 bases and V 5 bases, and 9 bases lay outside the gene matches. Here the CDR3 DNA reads TGTGCCAGCAGTCACCCGGGACAGGGTTTGTACGAGCAGTACTTC. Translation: CASSHPGQGLYEQYF.

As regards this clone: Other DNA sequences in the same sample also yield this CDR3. CDR3 sequence (DNA): TGCAGCGTTGAAGACAGCTACGAGCAGTACTTC. Translating gives CSVEDSYEQYF. The chain uses TRBV29-1 and TRBJ2-7; D is uncertain. This CDR3 is built from 11 residues. CDR1 and CDR2 (germline): SQVTM, ANQGSEA. V dropped 0 bases and J dropped 3 bases, with 3 bases sitting between them.

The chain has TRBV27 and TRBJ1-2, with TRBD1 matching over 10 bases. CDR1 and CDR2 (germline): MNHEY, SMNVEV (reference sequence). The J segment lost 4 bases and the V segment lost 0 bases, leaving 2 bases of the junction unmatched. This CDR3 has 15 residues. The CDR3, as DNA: TGTGCCAGCAGTTTATCCGGGACAGGGGCCTATGGCTACACCTTC. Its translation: CASSLSGTGAYGYTF.

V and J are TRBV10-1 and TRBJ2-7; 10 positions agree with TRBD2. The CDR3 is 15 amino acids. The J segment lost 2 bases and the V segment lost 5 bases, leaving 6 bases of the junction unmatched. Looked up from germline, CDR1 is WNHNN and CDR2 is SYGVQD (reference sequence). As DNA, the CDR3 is TGCGCCAGCAGTCGCTTGCTAGCGGGGGCCTACGAGCAGTACTTC. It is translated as CASSRLLAGAYEQYF.

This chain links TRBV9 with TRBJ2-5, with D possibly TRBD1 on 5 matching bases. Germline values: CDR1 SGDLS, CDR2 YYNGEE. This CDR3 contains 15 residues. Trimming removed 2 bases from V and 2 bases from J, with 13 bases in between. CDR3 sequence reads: CASSVALQVQETQYF. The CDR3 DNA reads TGTGCCAGCAGCGTTGCTTTACAGGTACAAGAGACCCAGTACTTC.

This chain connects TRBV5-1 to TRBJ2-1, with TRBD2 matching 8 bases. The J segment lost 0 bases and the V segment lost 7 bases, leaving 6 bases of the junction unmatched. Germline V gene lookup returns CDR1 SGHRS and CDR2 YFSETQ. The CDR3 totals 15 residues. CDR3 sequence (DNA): TGCGCCAGCCGAATAGCGGGGTCCTCCTACAATGAGCAGTTCTTC. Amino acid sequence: CASRIAGSSYNEQFF.